The 16 T cell receptor beta chains reported below all come from one sample, sequenced in a study of shared clonotypes between healthy human individuals. Here immunoSEQ multiplex PCR was the method, and the copy in TCRdb shows in-frame clones only, minus some. The table has some 2,000,000 clones, approximately 96% seen once. The material sequenced was naive CD4+ T cells sorted from blood. Described subset: CD45RA+ positively selected. These receptors came from a man aged 18-30 years in good health.

This clone was observed a few times. The chain is built from TRBV19 and TRBJ1-6, with D hard to call. Deletions cut 8 bases from V and 10 bases from J, with 12 bases between. The CDR3 is 12 residues long. Germline assignment: CDR1 LNHDA and CDR2 SQIVND (reference sequence). CDR3 region: CASRGSGSPLHF. CDR3 DNA sequence: TGTGCCAGTCGCGGTAGCGGATCACCCCTCCACTTT.

V usage is TRBV9 and J usage is TRBJ2-2, with 8 bases aligning to TRBD2. The junction had 4 bases not matched to a gene; V was cut back by 2 bases and J by 1 base. From germline, CDR1 is SGDLS and CDR2 YYNGEE. The CDR3 loop spans 16 amino acids. CDR3 coding DNA: TGTGCCAGCAGCGTCAGGGCGGGAGGGAACACCGGGGAGCTGTTTTTT. Translation gives CASSVRAGGNTGELFF. The whole variable domain, remainder taken from reference TRBV9 and TRBJ2-2, is DSGVTQTPKHLITATGQRVTLRCSPRSGDLSVYWYQQSLDQGLQFLIQYYNGEERAKGNILERFSAQQFPDLHSELNLSSLELGDSALYFCASSVRAGGNTGELFFGEGSRLTVL.

The chain employs TRBV5-1 and TRBJ2-7; D uncertain. Trimming removed 0 bases at V and 1 base at J, with 8 bases between. Per germline, CDR1 SGHRS and CDR2 YFSETQ. This CDR3 comprises 14 residues. CDR3 nucleotide sequence: TGCGCCAGCAGCTTGGCAGGCATATCCTACGAGCAGTACTTC. It translates to CASSLAGISYEQYF.

The chain couples TRBV4-1 to TRBJ1-3; D remains ambiguous. Per the germline V gene, CDR1 is MGHRA and CDR2 is YSYEKL. This CDR3 has 15 residues. V shed 3 bases and J shed 4 bases, with 13 bases lying between them. The chain's CDR3 is CASSQVQNLGNTIYF. CDR3 DNA sequence: TGCGCCAGCAGCCAGGTGCAGAACCTAGGAAACACCATATATTTT.

This chain uses TRBV19 with TRBJ1-5; TRBD1 agrees at 7 bases. The CDR3 runs to 13 residues. Germline-derived CDR1 and CDR2 are LNHDA and SQIVND (reference sequence). J gave up 3 bases and V 11 bases, and 7 bases lay outside the gene matches. Here the CDR3 reads CAVRDSSNQPQHF. For the CDR3, the DNA is TGTGCCGTGAGGGACAGTTCCAATCAGCCCCAGCATTTT.

This chain connects TRBV7-8 to TRBJ1-2; weak D call: TRBD1 (5 bases). CDR3 length equals 18 residues. Trimming removed 1 base from V and 1 base from J, with 19 bases in between. Germline CDR1 is SGHVS and CDR2 is FQNEAQ. This chain's CDR3 is CASSLERLQGRINYGYTF. The CDR3, as DNA: TGTGCCAGCAGCTTAGAAAGGTTGCAGGGACGGATTAACTATGGCTACACCTTC. The full variable domain, its missing parts supplied by reference TRBV7-8 and TRBJ1-2, is GAGVSQSPRYKVAKRGQDVALRCDPISGHVSLFWYQQALGQGPEFLTYFQNEAQLDKSGLPSDRFFAERPEGSVSTLKIQRTQQEDSAVYLCASSLERLQGRINYGYTFGSGTRLTVV.

With respect to this clone: The junction does not match germline at one end; this may be a read error. The same CDR3 can be traced to other DNA sequences in this sample. The V gene is TRBV7-7, the J gene TRBJ1-1, with 8 nucleotides matching TRBD1. The germline CDR1 and CDR2 sequences are SSHAT and FNYEAQ (reference sequence). The length of the CDR3 is 13 residues. In DNA form, the CDR3 reads TGTGCTAGCAGCTTAGACAGGGGCACTGAAGCTTTCTTT. It specifies CASSLDRGTEAFF.

The V gene is TRBV2, the J gene TRBJ1-5, with 8 bases fitting TRBD1. V lost 5 bases and J lost 2; bases outside the gene matches: 2. Germline lookup yields CDR1 SNHLY and CDR2 FYNNEI. The CDR3 has 14 amino acids. The CDR3 DNA sequence: TGTGCCAGCAGTTCGACAGGGGGCAATCAGCCCCAGCATTTT. Translating gives CASSSTGGNQPQHF.

The rearrangement links TRBV10-3 to TRBJ1-1; 8 bases agree with TRBD1. The junction had 9 bases not matched to a gene; V was cut back by 2 bases and J by 1 base. The CDR3 has 17 amino acids. In germline, CDR1 is ENHRY, CDR2 SYGVKD. The CDR3 region is CAISETTFGQGNTEAFF. The CDR3 region has the DNA TGTGCCATCAGTGAGACTACTTTCGGACAGGGGAACACTGAAGCTTTCTTT.

This chain joins TRBV4-1 and TRBJ2-3, with D tentatively TRBD1 (5 bases). The CDR3 loop spans 13 amino acids. Germline CDR1 and CDR2: MGHRA and YSYEKL. Trimming took off 3 bases at V and 4 bases at J, with 8 bases between the two ends. CDR3 amino acids: CASSQTVADTQYF. The CDR3 DNA reads TGCGCCAGCAGCCAGACAGTGGCAGATACGCAGTATTTT.

The chain carries TRBV6-1 and TRBJ2-4, with D unclear. The CDR3 extends over 15 amino acids. The ends were cut back, 7 bases at V and 1 base at J, with 14 bases in the middle. From germline, CDR1 is MNHNS and CDR2 SASEGT. The CDR3 DNA reads as TGTGCCAGCACTAGTTACAGCTTGGCCAAAAACATTCAGTACTTC. As protein: CASTSYSLAKNIQYF.

This rearrangement joins TRBV7-9 to TRBJ1-6; D possibly corresponds to TRBD1 (6 bases). Germline CDR1 reads SEHNR; CDR2 reads FQNEAQ (reference sequence). This CDR3 has 14 amino acids. Trimming pared 3 bases from V and 9 bases from J, leaving 12 bases between. CDR3 sequence reads: CASSFAGDFSPLHF. The DNA of the CDR3 is TGTGCCAGCAGCTTTGCAGGGGATTTTTCACCCCTCCACTTT.

The chain recombines TRBV28 with TRBJ2-4; a weak D match, TRBD1 (6 bases). Germline V CDR1 and CDR2: MDHEN, SYDVKM. The CDR3 is 15 residues long. V was clipped by 2 bases and J by 11 bases, with 19 bases between them. This CDR3 reads CASSLRRAGARFQYF. CDR3 bases: TGTGCCAGCAGTTTAAGGCGGGCAGGGGCCCGCTTTCAGTACTTC.

V usage is TRBV7-2 and J usage is TRBJ2-5; 10 nucleotides line up with TRBD1. Germline CDR1 and CDR2: SGHTA and FQGNSA. This CDR3 has 15 amino acids. Trimming at V came to 5 bases and at J to 4 bases, leaving 7 bases not matched to a gene. The CDR3 sequence: CASSQGTGAGETQYF. Written as DNA, the CDR3 is TGTGCCAGCAGCCAAGGGACAGGGGCGGGAGAGACCCAGTACTTC.

Only one count was recorded for this clone. This chain connects TRBV18 to TRBJ1-3, with D perhaps TRBD1 (6 bases). The CDR3 has 15 residues. V lost 3 bases to trimming and J lost 0 bases, with 9 bases between them. Germline V lookup: CDR1 KGHSH, CDR2 LQKENI. The CDR3 nucleotides are TGTGCCAGCTCACCCGGACAGTTCTCTGGAAACACCATATATTTT. Translating gives CASSPGQFSGNTIYF. The full variable domain, completed using reference TRBV18 and TRBJ1-3, is NAGVMQNPRHLVRRRGQEARLRCSPMKGHSHVYWYRQLPEEGLKFMVYLQKENIIDESGMPKERFSAEFPKEGPSILRIQQVVRGDSAAYFCASSPGQFSGNTIYFGEGSWLTVV.

To note about this clone: Other DNA sequences in the same sample also yield this CDR3. The chain has TRBV30 and TRBJ1-5, with D possibly matching TRBD1 (6 bases). The CDR3 runs to 13 residues. Germline V gene data show CDR1 as GTSNPN and CDR2 as SVGIG (reference sequence). Trimming took off 1 base at V and 6 bases at J, with 10 bases between the two ends. DNA of the CDR3: TGTGCCTGGAGTGCGGGGGGCGGTCAGCCCCAGCATTTT. Its translation: CAWSAGGGQPQHF.